The 5 T cell receptor beta chains given below trace back to one sample, sequenced in a study of shared clonotypes between healthy human individuals. Sequencing was performed with immunoSEQ multiplex PCR; in TCRdb, only in-frame clones are kept and a portion is missing. Altogether approximately 2.1 million clones are present, over 85% being singletons, with the ten largest covering 0.35% to 0.5%. Sequencing was done on a sample of naive CD4+ T cells from PBMCs. Subset reported: CD45RA+ positively selected. These receptors came from a man aged 18 to 29 in good health. Some clones in this sample may be carry-over from other donors' samples.

The V and J genes are TRBV11-2 and TRBJ2-7; 7 bases fit TRBD2. This CDR3 spans 14 amino acids. Germline CDR1 and CDR2: SGHAT and FQNNGV. After removal of 3 bases from V and 3 bases from J, the junction contained 5 bases not matched to a gene. CDR3 DNA: TGTGCCAGCAGCTTTCGGGGGGTTAACTACGAGCAGTACTTC. Amino acids: CASSFRGVNYEQYF.

The chain employs TRBV5-4 and TRBJ1-4; no firm D call. The CDR3 sequence is 15 residues long. V dropped 0 bases and J dropped 3 bases, with 9 bases sitting between them. From germline, CDR1 is SGHNT and CDR2 YYREEE (reference sequence). The CDR3 sequence: CASSLGGIANEKLFF. For the CDR3, the DNA is TGTGCCAGCAGCTTGGGGGGTATAGCTAATGAAAAACTGTTTTTT.

This chain links TRBV6-1 with TRBJ1-1; 8 nucleotides match TRBD1. This CDR3 is built from 18 residues. Germline lookup yields CDR1 MNHNS and CDR2 SASEGT. The V gene end was trimmed by 2 bases and the J gene end by 5 bases; junction bases not matched to a gene: 16. CDR3 coding DNA: TGTGCCAGCAGTGAAATGACGCAAACCGGGACAGGAAGGACTGAAGCTTTCTTT. It codes for CASSEMTQTGTGRTEAFF.

This clone was seen a single time. The CDR3 DNA is TGTGCCAGCAGCTCGAGGACTAGCCGCCAAGAGACCCAGTACTTC. This codes for CASSSRTSRQETQYF. This chain uses TRBV13 with TRBJ2-5; 8 nucleotides line up with TRBD2. Germline V gene data show CDR1 as PRHDT and CDR2 as FYEKMQ (reference sequence). V shed 4 bases and J 1 base; nucleotides not matched to a gene: 5. This CDR3 spans 15 amino acids. The full variable domain, its missing parts supplied by reference TRBV13 and TRBJ2-5, is AAGVIQSPRHLIKEKRETATLKCYPIPRHDTVYWYQQGPGQDPQFLISFYEKMQSDKGSIPDRFSAQQFSDYHSELNMSSLELGDSALYFCASSSRTSRQETQYFGPGTRLLVL.

V and J are TRBV29-1 and TRBJ2-5, with no clear D. The end of the DNA fits TRBJ2-7 better, so the J call may be wrong. This CDR3 is built from 13 residues. CDR1 SQVTM and CDR2 ANQGSEA come from the germline V gene. CDR3 DNA: TGCAGCGTTGAGGGCACCGACTCCTACGAGCAGTACTTC. Its protein product is CSVEGTDSYEQYF.